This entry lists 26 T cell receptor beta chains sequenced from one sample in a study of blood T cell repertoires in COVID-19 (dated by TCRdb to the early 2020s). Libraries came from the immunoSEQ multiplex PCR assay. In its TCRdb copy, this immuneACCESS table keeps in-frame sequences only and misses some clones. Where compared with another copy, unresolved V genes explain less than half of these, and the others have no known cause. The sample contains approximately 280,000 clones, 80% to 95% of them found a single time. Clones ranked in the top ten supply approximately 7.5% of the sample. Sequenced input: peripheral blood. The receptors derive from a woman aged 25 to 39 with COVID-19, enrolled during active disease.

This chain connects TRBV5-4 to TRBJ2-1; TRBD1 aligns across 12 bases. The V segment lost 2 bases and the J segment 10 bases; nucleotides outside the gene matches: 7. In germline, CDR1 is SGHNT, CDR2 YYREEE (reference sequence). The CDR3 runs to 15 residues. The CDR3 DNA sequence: TGTGCCAGCAGCTTCTCCGGGACAGGGGGCAAGGAGCAGTTCTTC. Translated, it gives CASSFSGTGGKEQFF.

In DNA, the CDR3 is TGTGCCAGCACAGGGAGCAATCAGCCCCAGCATTTT. Its translation: CASTGSNQPQHF. This chain connects TRBV12-3 or TRBV12-4 to TRBJ1-5; possibly TRBD1 for D (5 bases). The CDR3 sequence is 12 residues long. V was cut by 7 bases and J by 1 base, with 5 bases left in between.

This CDR3 is CAWTRDRGSGGGELFF. The CDR3 DNA follows: TGTGCCTGGACTCGGGACAGGGGATCGGGCGGCGGGGAGCTGTTTTTT. The gene calls are TRBV30 and TRBJ2-2; 10 bases agree with TRBD1. CDR1 and CDR2 (germline): GTSNPN, SVGIG (reference sequence). The CDR3 has 16 amino acids. V shed 4 bases and J 7 bases; nucleotides not matched to a gene: 12.

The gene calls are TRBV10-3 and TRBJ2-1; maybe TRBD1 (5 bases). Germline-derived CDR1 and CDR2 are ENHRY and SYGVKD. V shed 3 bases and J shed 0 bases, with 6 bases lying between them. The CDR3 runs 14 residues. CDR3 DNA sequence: TGTGCCATCAGTGAAGACAGCTCCTACAATGAGCAGTTCTTC. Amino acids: CAISEDSSYNEQFF.

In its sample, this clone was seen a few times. The CDR3, as DNA: TGTGCCAGCAGCCAGATGGCTAGCGGAGCAGATACGCAGTATTTT. Protein: CASSQMASGADTQYF. This rearrangement joins TRBV3-1 (or the pseudogene TRBV3-2) to TRBJ2-3; 7 nucleotides match TRBD2. This CDR3 has 15 residues. Germline CDR1 LGHDT, CDR2 YNNKEL (reference sequence). Losses at the gene ends were 3 bases for V and 4 bases for J; bases not matched to a gene: 7.

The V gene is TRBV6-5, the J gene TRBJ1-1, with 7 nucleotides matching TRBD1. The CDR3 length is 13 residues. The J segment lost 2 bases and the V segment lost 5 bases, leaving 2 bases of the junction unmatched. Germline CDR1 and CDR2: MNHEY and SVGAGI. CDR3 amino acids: CASSHRGNTEAFF. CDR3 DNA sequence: TGTGCCAGCAGTCACAGGGGAAACACTGAAGCTTTCTTT.

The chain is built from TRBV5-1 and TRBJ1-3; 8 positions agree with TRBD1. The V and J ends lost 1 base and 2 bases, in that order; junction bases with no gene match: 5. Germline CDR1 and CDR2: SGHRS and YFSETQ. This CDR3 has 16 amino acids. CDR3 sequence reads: CASSLRTGTTGNTIYF. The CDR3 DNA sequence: TGCGCCAGCAGCTTGCGGACAGGGACGACTGGAAACACCATATATTTT.

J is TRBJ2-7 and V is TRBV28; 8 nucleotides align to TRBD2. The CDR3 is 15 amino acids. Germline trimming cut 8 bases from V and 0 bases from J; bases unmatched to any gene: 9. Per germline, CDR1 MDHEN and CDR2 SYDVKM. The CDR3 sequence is CASRAGGLSSYEQYF. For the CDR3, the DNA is TGTGCCAGCCGGGCGGGAGGCCTTAGCTCCTACGAGCAGTACTTC.

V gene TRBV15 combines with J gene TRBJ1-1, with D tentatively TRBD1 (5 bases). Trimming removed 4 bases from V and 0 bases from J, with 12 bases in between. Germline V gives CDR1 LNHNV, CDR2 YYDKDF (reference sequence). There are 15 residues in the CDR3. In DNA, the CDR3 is TGTGCCACCAGCAAGATTGGGGCGGTGAACACTGAAGCTTTCTTT. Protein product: CATSKIGAVNTEAFF.

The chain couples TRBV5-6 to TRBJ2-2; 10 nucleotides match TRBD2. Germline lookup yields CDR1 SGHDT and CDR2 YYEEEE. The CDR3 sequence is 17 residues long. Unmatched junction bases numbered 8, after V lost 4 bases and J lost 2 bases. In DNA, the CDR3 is TGTGCCAGCAGCCTCCAAATAGCGGGAGGAAACACCGGGGAGCTGTTTTTT. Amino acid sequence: CASSLQIAGGNTGELFF.

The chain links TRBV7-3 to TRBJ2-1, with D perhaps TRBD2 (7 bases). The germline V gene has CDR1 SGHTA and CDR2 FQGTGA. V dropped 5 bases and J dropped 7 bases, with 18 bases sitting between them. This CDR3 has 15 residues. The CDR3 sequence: CASSLGGRERNEQFF. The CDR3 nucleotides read TGTGCCAGCAGCCTCGGGGGGCGCGAACGGAATGAGCAGTTCTTC. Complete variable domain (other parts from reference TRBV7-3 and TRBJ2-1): GAGVSQTPSNKVTEKGKYVELRCDPISGHTALYWYRQSLGQGPEFLIYFQGTGAADDSGLPNDRFFAVRPEGSVSTLKIQRTERGDSAVYLCASSLGGRERNEQFFGPGTRLTVL.

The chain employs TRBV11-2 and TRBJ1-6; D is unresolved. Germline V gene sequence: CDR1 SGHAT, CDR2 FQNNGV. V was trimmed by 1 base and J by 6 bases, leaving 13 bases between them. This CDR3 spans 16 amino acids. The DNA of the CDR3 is TGTGCCAGCAGCTTAGCGGGGAAATTGGTTAATTCACCCCTCCACTTT. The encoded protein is CASSLAGKLVNSPLHF.

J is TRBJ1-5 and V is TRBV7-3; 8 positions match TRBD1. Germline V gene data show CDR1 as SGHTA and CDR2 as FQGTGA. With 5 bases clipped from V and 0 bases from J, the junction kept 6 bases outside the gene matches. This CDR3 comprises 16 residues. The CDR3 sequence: CASSTRDRYSNQPQHF. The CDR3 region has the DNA TGTGCCAGCAGCACCCGGGACAGGTATAGCAATCAGCCCCAGCATTTT. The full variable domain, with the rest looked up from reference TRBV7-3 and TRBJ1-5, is GAGVSQTPSNKVTEKGKYVELRCDPISGHTALYWYRQSLGQGPEFLIYFQGTGAADDSGLPNDRFFAVRPEGSVSTLKIQRTERGDSAVYLCASSTRDRYSNQPQHFGDGTRLSIL.

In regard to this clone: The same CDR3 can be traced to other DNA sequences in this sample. This CDR3 reads CASSLGQGVDEQFF. The CDR3 DNA is TGCGCCAGCAGCTTGGGGCAGGGCGTCGATGAGCAGTTCTTC. J is TRBJ2-1 and V is TRBV5-1; maybe TRBD1 (5 bases). Germline V gene data show CDR1 as SGHRS and CDR2 as YFSETQ. This CDR3 contains 14 residues. The V gene lost 0 bases and the J gene lost 8 bases, with 12 bases spanning the gap.

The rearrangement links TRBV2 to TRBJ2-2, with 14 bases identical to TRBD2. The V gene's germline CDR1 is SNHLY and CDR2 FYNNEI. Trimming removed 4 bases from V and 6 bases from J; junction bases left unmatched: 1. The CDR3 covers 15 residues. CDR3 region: CASSGLAGGPGELFF. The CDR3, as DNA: TGTGCCAGCAGTGGACTAGCGGGAGGGCCCGGGGAGCTGTTTTTT.

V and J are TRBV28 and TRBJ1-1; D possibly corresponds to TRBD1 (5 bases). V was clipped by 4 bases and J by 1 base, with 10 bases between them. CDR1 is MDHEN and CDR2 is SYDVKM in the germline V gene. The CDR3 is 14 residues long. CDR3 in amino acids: CASSSRDWNTEAFF. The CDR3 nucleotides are TGTGCCAGCAGTTCGCGGGACTGGAACACTGAAGCTTTCTTT.

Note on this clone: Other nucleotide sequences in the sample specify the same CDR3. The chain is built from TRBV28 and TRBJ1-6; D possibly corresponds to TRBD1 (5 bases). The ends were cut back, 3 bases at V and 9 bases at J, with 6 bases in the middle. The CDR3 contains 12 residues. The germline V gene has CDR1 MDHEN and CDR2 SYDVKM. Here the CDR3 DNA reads TGTGCCAGCAGTTTTAGGGGTTCACCCCTCCACTTT. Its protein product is CASSFRGSPLHF.

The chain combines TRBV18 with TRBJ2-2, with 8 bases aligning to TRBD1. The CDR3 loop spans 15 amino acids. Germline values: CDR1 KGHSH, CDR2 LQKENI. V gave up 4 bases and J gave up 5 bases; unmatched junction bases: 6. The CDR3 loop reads CASSLGQGNTGELFF. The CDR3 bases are TGTGCCAGCTCACTTGGACAGGGCAATACCGGGGAGCTGTTTTTT.

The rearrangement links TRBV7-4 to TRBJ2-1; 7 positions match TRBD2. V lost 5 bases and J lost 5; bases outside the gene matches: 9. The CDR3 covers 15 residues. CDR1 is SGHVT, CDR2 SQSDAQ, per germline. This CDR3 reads CASSPRETSHNEQFF. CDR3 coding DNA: TGTGCCAGCAGCCCCAGGGAGACTAGCCACAATGAGCAGTTCTTC.

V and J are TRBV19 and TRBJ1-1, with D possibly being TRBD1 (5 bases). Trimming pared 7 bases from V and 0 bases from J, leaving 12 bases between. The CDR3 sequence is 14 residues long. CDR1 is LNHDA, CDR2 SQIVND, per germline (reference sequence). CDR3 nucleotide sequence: TGTGCCAGTATGGGGGGGGATTTGAACACTGAAGCTTTCTTT. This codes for CASMGGDLNTEAFF.

CDR3 coding DNA: TGTGCCAGCAGTTACTTTAGACAGGGGAATCAGCCCCAGCATTTT. Translated, it gives CASSYFRQGNQPQHF. This chain joins TRBV6-5 and TRBJ1-5, with 8 bases fitting TRBD1. Germline V lookup: CDR1 MNHEY, CDR2 SVGAGI. After removal of 1 base from V and 4 bases from J, the junction contained 3 bases not matched to a gene. The CDR3 extends over 15 amino acids.

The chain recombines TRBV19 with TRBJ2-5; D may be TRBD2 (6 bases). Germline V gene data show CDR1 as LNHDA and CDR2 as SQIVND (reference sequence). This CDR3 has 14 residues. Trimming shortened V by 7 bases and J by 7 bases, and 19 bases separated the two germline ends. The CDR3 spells CASTQTRDSGTQYF. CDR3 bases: TGTGCCAGTACTCAAACCCGGGACTCCGGGACCCAGTACTTC.

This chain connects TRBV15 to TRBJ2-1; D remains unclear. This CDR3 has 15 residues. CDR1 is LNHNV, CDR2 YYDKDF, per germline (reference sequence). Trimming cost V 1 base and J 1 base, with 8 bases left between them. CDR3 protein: CATSRVRGSYNEQFF. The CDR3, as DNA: TGTGCCACCAGCAGAGTCCGCGGTTCCTACAATGAGCAGTTCTTC.

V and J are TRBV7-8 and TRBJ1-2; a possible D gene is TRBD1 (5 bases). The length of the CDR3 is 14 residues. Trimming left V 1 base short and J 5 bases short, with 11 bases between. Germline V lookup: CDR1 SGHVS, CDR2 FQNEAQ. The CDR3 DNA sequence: TGTGCCAGCAGCTTAGTCGGACGGACATATGGCTACACCTTC. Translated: CASSLVGRTYGYTF.

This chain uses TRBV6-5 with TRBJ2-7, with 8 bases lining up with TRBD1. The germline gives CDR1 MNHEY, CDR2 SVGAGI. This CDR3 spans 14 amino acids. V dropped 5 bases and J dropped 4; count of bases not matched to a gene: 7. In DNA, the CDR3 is TGTGCCAGCAGTAACGGACAGGGTCATTACGAGCAGTACTTC. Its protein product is CASSNGQGHYEQYF.

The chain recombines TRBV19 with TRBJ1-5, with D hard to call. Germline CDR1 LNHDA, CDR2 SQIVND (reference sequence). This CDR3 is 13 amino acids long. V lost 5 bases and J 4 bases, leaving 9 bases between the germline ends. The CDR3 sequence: CASSLQANQPQHF. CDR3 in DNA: TGTGCCAGTAGTTTGCAGGCTAATCAGCCCCAGCATTTT.